Below are 13 T cell receptor beta chains sequenced from a single sample in a study of T-cell reconstitution after alpha-beta-depleted transplantation in children. It was with unique molecular identifiers that the TCRbeta library was prepared. TCRdb itself ran the PCR reads through MiXCR, one entry per CDR3 protein. The table records some 87,000 distinct CDR3 sequences, roughly 16% of them present only once. Sequencing was performed on PBMCs, mostly from graft donor cells, taken 180 days after TCRalphabeta/CD19-depleted stem cell transplant. All receptors come from a male patient aged 2-15 years who had a stem cell transplant for acute lymphoblastic leukemia, so the T cells may come from the graft donor.

The genes are TRBV29-1 and TRBJ2-5; D unresolved. The CDR3 has 15 amino acids. From germline, CDR1 is SQVTM and CDR2 ANQGSEA. V was shortened by 3 bases and J by 0 bases, with 14 bases between the two germline ends. The CDR3 region is CSVDWLDENQETQYF. The CDR3 coding sequence is TGCAGCGTTGACTGGCTCGACGAGAACCAAGAGACCCAGTACTTC.

The chain links TRBV12-3 or TRBV12-4 to TRBJ1-5, with D hard to call. V lost 3 bases and J 2 bases, leaving 8 bases between the germline ends. There are 14 residues in the CDR3. CDR3 amino acids: CASSLEGRNQPQHF. The CDR3 DNA reads TGTGCCAGCAGTTTGGAAGGACGCAATCAGCCCCAGCATTTT.

In this sample, this clonotype turned up a few times. This sequence joins TRBV12-3 or TRBV12-4 and TRBJ2-7; D possibly corresponds to TRBD1 (6 bases). This CDR3 comprises 14 residues. Trimming stripped 3 bases from V and 4 bases from J, with 13 bases between. CDR3 amino acids: CASSLIEGVYEQYF. The CDR3 DNA reads as TGTGCCAGCAGTTTGATTGAGGGGGTTTACGAGCAGTACTTC.

There are a few counts of this clonotype. The rearrangement uses TRBV7-9 and TRBJ2-7; tentatively, D is TRBD1 (5 bases). The CDR3 is 15 residues long. CDR1 and CDR2 (germline): SEHNR, FQNEAQ (reference sequence). The V and J ends lost 0 bases and 2 bases respectively, with 11 bases between them. CDR3 nucleotides: TGTGCCAGCAGCTTAGCTGGACATGGACCCTACGAGCAGTACTTC. It encodes CASSLAGHGPYEQYF.

This rearrangement joins TRBV6-1 to TRBJ2-1; 8 bases map to TRBD1. There are 15 residues in the CDR3. In germline, CDR1 is MNHNS, CDR2 SASEGT. V shed 3 bases and J 4 bases; nucleotides not matched to a gene: 5. This CDR3 is CASSDRGDRYNEQFF. CDR3 sequence (DNA): TGTGCCAGCAGTGACAGGGGGGACAGGTACAATGAGCAGTTCTTC.

This clonotype was detected only a few times. J is TRBJ2-7 and V is TRBV7-8; TRBD2 is a possible D gene (6 bases). The CDR3 runs to 15 residues. Between the trimmed V and J ends, which lost 3 bases and 3 bases, there was a span of 15 bases. CDR1 and CDR2 from the germline V gene are SGHVS and FQNEAQ. In DNA form, the CDR3 reads TGTGCCAGCAGCTTTGGTTTTGCGGGGATCTACGAGCAGTACTTC. Protein: CASSFGFAGIYEQYF.

The V and J genes are TRBV12-3 or TRBV12-4 and TRBJ1-2, with D possibly matching TRBD1 (6 bases). The CDR3 has 16 amino acids. The germline V and J ends were trimmed by 5 bases and 5 bases, with 21 bases remaining between them. CDR3 coding DNA: TGTGCCAGCAGTGGGTGGGACCCAGGGGAGAAGTATGGCTACACCTTC. As protein: CASSGWDPGEKYGYTF.

The chain links TRBV5-5 to TRBJ1-3; possible D gene TRBD1, 6 bases. The CDR3 extends over 14 amino acids. Germline CDR1 and CDR2: SGHKS and YYEKEE (reference sequence). V gave up 4 bases and J gave up 4 bases, with 12 bases separating them. The CDR3 DNA follows: TGTGCCAGCAGCCGGCCAGGGACAGGAAACACCATATATTTT. This gives the protein CASSRPGTGNTIYF.

This clonotype has at least ten counts. The J gene is TRBJ2-1, the V gene TRBV11-2, with 12 bases fitting TRBD2. The germline CDR1 and CDR2 sequences are SGHAT and FQNNGV. The CDR3 runs 18 residues. V gave up 1 base and J gave up 7 bases; unmatched junction bases: 11. The CDR3 nucleotides read TGTGCCAGCAGCTTAGTTTTCCTAGCGGGAGGGGTTAGGAATGAGCAGTTCTTC. Translating gives CASSLVFLAGGVRNEQFF.

In its sample, this clonotype was seen a few times. This sequence joins TRBV20-1 and TRBJ1-1; no firm D call. V lost 0 bases and J 0 bases, leaving 17 bases between the germline ends. Germline CDR1 reads DFQATT; CDR2 reads SNEGSKA (reference sequence). The CDR3 loop spans 17 amino acids. CDR3: CSARDPSGSSMNTEAFF. CDR3 nucleotides: TGCAGTGCTAGAGATCCCTCAGGCAGCTCTATGAACACTGAAGCTTTCTTT.

This sequence joins TRBV7-2 and TRBJ1-1; 7 positions agree with TRBD1. The length of the CDR3 is 14 residues. J was trimmed by 7 bases and V by 5 bases; bases with no gene match: 10. The V gene's germline CDR1 is SGHTA and CDR2 FQGNSA. The chain's CDR3 is CASSPGDREVEAFF. The CDR3 DNA follows: TGTGCCAGCAGCCCGGGTGACAGGGAGGTTGAAGCTTTCTTT.

This clonotype occurred many times. The V and J genes are TRBV3-1 and TRBJ2-7; D unclear. Trimming stripped 6 bases from V and 2 bases from J, with 8 bases between. CDR1 LGHDT and CDR2 YNNKEL come from the germline V gene (reference sequence). This CDR3 is built from 12 residues. CDR3 protein: CASSDSTYEQYF. DNA of the CDR3: TGTGCCAGCAGTGATAGCACCTACGAGCAGTACTTC.

This clonotype has only a few counts. The V gene is TRBV10-3, the J gene TRBJ1-3; TRBD1 matches at 8 bases. The V and J ends lost 7 bases and 4 bases, in that order; junction bases with no gene match: 9. Germline V lookup: CDR1 ENHRY, CDR2 SYGVKD. The CDR3 runs to 15 residues. The CDR3 sequence is CAINRDRSSGNTIYF. CDR3 DNA sequence: TGTGCCATCAACCGGGACAGGTCGTCAGGAAACACCATATATTTT.